The 14 T cell receptor beta chains below come from one sample, sequenced in a study of cytomegalovirus exposure and HLA in healthy donors. Vbeta (60) and Jbeta (13) primers were used in the PCR. Profiling relied on immunoSEQ multiplex PCR, and the TCRdb table lists in-frame clones only, not all of them. The data show about 80,000 clones, with less than 85% seen just once and around 15% held by the top ten. The sample was PBMCs. The receptors come from a human donor in good health.

The V gene is TRBV7-2, the J gene TRBJ2-7, with D possibly being TRBD1 (7 bases). Looked up from germline, CDR1 is SGHTA and CDR2 is FQGNSA. The CDR3 is made up of 14 amino acids. Trimming removed 7 bases at V and 3 bases at J, with 16 bases between. The chain's CDR3 is CASTLRGDSYEQYF. The CDR3 DNA reads TGTGCCAGCACCCTGAGGGGGGACAGCTACGAGCAGTACTTC.

This chain joins TRBV30 and TRBJ1-1, with a possible D match to TRBD1 (5 bases). CDR1 is GTSNPN and CDR2 is SVGIG in the germline V gene (reference sequence). V lost 0 bases to trimming and J lost 5 bases, with 13 bases between them. The CDR3 sequence is 14 residues long. The CDR3 bases are TGTGCCTGGAGTGTAGGCCCCCCAGGGACTGAAGCTTTCTTT. Protein sequence: CAWSVGPPGTEAFF. Filled out from reference TRBV30 and TRBJ1-1, the complete variable domain reads SQTIHQWPATLVQPVGSPLSLECTVEGTSNPNLYWYRQAAGRGLQLLFYSVGIGQISSEVPQNLSASRPQDRQFILSSKKLLLSDSGFYLCAWSVGPPGTEAFFGQGTRLTVV.

The genes are TRBV6-5 and TRBJ1-3; a weak D match, TRBD1 (5 bases). Germline-derived CDR1 and CDR2 are MNHEY and SVGAGI. Trimming took 5 bases from V and 4 from J, leaving 9 bases between them. The CDR3 is 13 amino acids. The CDR3, as DNA: TGTGCCAGCAGTGCCGGGGGAGGAAACACCATATATTTT. Translated, it gives CASSAGGGNTIYF.

V usage is TRBV27 and J usage is TRBJ2-7; possible D gene TRBD1, 5 bases. Deletions cut 3 bases from V and 5 bases from J, with 8 bases between. Germline V CDR1 and CDR2: MNHEY, SMNVEV (reference sequence). This CDR3 has 12 amino acids. CDR3 in amino acids: CASSFLGDEQYF. The CDR3 DNA follows: TGTGCCAGCAGTTTTTTAGGGGACGAGCAGTACTTC.

The J gene is TRBJ1-2, the V gene TRBV5-1; D might be TRBD1 (6 bases). Germline CDR1 is SGHRS and CDR2 is YFSETQ. The ends were cut back, 4 bases at V and 6 bases at J, with 19 bases in the middle. The CDR3 length is 15 residues. CDR3 sequence (DNA): TGCGCCAGCAGCCCAGGGGCCTCGGGGTTTAATGGCTACACCTTC. Its protein is CASSPGASGFNGYTF.

This rearrangement joins TRBV5-1 to TRBJ1-4, with D maybe TRBD1 (6 bases). V gave up 4 bases and J gave up 0 bases, with 10 bases separating them. In germline, CDR1 is SGHRS, CDR2 YFSETQ. The length of the CDR3 is 15 residues. CDR3 nucleotides: TGCGCCAGCAGCCGAGGGGGAGCAACTAATGAAAAACTGTTTTTT. The encoded protein is CASSRGGATNEKLFF.

This rearrangement joins TRBV7-9 to TRBJ1-3; no clear D gene. V shed 7 bases and J shed 2 bases, with 18 bases lying between them. CDR1 and CDR2 from the germline V gene are SEHNR and FQNEAQ (reference sequence). The CDR3 length is 16 residues. Written as DNA, the CDR3 is TGTGCCAGCACCGGAGAGAGGGAAGTTACTGGAAACACCATATATTTT. Protein sequence: CASTGEREVTGNTIYF. Full variable domain (rest looked up from reference TRBV7-9 and TRBJ1-3): DTGVSQNPRHKITKRGQNVTFRCDPISEHNRLYWYRQTLGQGPEFLTYFQNEAQLEKSRLLSDRFSAERPKGSFSTLEIQRTEQGDSAMYLCASTGEREVTGNTIYFGEGSWLTVV.

The chain joins TRBV4-1 to TRBJ1-3; D remains ambiguous. CDR1 is MGHRA and CDR2 is YSYEKL in the germline V gene. V was cut by 6 bases and J by 0 bases, with 12 bases left in between. The CDR3 is 15 residues long. The CDR3 loop is CASSERASSGNTIYF. CDR3 nucleotides: TGCGCCAGCAGTGAGAGAGCGAGCTCTGGAAACACCATATATTTT.

This clone has just one count. V is TRBV29-1 and J is TRBJ1-1; 8 nucleotides align to TRBD1. Germline V gives CDR1 SQVTM, CDR2 ANQGSEA. The junction had 8 bases not matched to a gene; V was cut back by 6 bases and J by 2 bases. The CDR3 covers 14 residues. CDR3 DNA: TGCAGCGTCCCCGGGACAGGTCTAAACACTGAAGCTTTCTTT. It translates to CSVPGTGLNTEAFF.

The rearrangement joins TRBV15 to TRBJ2-3, with TRBD2 matching 9 bases. Germline V lookup: CDR1 LNHNV, CDR2 YYDKDF (reference sequence). The CDR3 spans 16 residues. V trimming: 1 base; J trimming: 1 base; junction bases outside the gene matches: 3. In DNA form, the CDR3 reads TGTGCCACCAGCAGAGGTCGGACTAGCGGCACAGATACGCAGTATTTT. It yields the protein CATSRGRTSGTDTQYF. The full variable domain, rest sourced from reference TRBV15 and TRBJ2-3, is DAMVIQNPRYQVTQFGKPVTLSCSQTLNHNVMYWYQQKSSQAPKLLFHYYDKDFNNEADTPDNFQSRRPNTSFCFLDIRSPGLGDTAMYLCATSRGRTSGTDTQYFGPGTRLTVL.

The chain links TRBV27 to TRBJ2-1; 10 bases fit TRBD2. Looked up from germline, CDR1 is MNHEY and CDR2 is SMNVEV (reference sequence). This CDR3 has 15 residues. J was trimmed by 9 bases and V by 5 bases; bases with no gene match: 10. The CDR3 loop is CASSGELAGVSEQFF. The CDR3 DNA reads TGTGCCAGCAGTGGGGAGCTAGCGGGGGTGAGTGAGCAGTTCTTC.

J is TRBJ1-4 and V is TRBV30; no clear D. The germline V gene encodes CDR1 GTSNPN and CDR2 SVGIG (reference sequence). The CDR3 consists of 14 residues. Deletions cut 4 bases from V and 8 bases from J, with 17 bases between. CDR3 loop: CAWNEGGRKEKLFF. The CDR3 nucleotides are TGTGCCTGGAACGAGGGCGGTCGTAAGGAAAAACTGTTTTTT.

This chain connects TRBV6-6 to TRBJ2-1, with 11 positions matching TRBD1. The CDR3 is 15 residues long. CDR1 and CDR2 from the germline V gene are MNHNY and SVGAGI (reference sequence). The junction had 1 base not matched to a gene; V was cut back by 6 bases and J by 0 bases. CDR3 bases: TGTGCCAGCAGGGGGACAGGGGGCTCCTACAATGAGCAGTTCTTC. Protein sequence: CASRGTGGSYNEQFF.

The genes are TRBV4-1 and TRBJ1-1, with 11 bases fitting TRBD1. The CDR3 consists of 14 residues. In germline, CDR1 is MGHRA, CDR2 YSYEKL. V shed 4 bases and J 6 bases; nucleotides not matched to a gene: 4. The CDR3 nucleotides are TGCGCCAGCAGCCGGACAGGGGGCCCCGCTGAAGCTTTCTTT. As protein: CASSRTGGPAEAFF.